This T cell receptor beta chain derives from a study of technical replicates of blood from a few donors (dated 2017 in TCRdb). The CDR3 starts with the cysteine, ends with the phenylalanine, and has 16 residues. Just CDR3 DNA is preserved here, 48 bases in frame from base 1. For CDR1 and CDR2, the germline V gene lists SGHRS and YFSETQ. V loses 1 base of germline sequence and J loses 5 bases, and the interval between the two ends is 17 bases. The library was generated by the immunoSEQ multiplex PCR assay. In TCRdb, the immuneACCESS table is reduced to in-frame sequences with V and J assigned. These tables do not hold every clone; where another copy was compared, an unresolved V gene accounts for under half, and the others remain unexplained. In all, the sample holds 75,000 to 80,000 clones, and 94% of those were seen once. Together, the top ten hold over 0.35% of the sample. In regard to this clone: This receptor's antigen is unknown. Per-base qualities were not stored, and no clone one base away is much larger.

This receptor was obtained from a human donor in good health. Sequenced material: T cells isolated from PBMCs. The chain was built from TRBV5-1 and TRBJ2-3, with the D gene not clear enough to name. DNA sequence: TGCGCCAGCAGCTTGTCACGTCCTTTTCGGGTAGATACGCAGTATTTT. It encodes CASSLSRPFRVDTQYF.